The clone carrying this T cell receptor beta chain was seen at least ten times. The antigen remains unidentified. These data belong to a study of HIV-infected patients and healthy controls. General study points: During therapy, HIV-associated CDR3s fell significantly in frequency, while CMV-associated CDR3s did not change significantly. Apparent post-therapy Gini recovery among HIV-infected patients was not reproduced with size-matched repertoires. Compared with controls, mean Gini indices were significantly raised in HIV-infected repertoires, possibly indicating oligoclonality.

The V and J ends lost 6 bases and 7 bases respectively, with 13 bases between them. Germline CDR1 reads DFQATT; CDR2 reads SNEGSKA (reference sequence). The CDR3 runs to 11 residues. All unsorted peripheral T cells were captured because whole blood was used without fractionation. cDNA was made from 500 ng RNA using alpha and beta constant primers. Separate chain-specific third strand synthesis with multiplexing indices produced the alpha and beta libraries. From the 5' RACE reads, TCRdb called clonotypes with MiXCR, one entry per CDR3 protein. This sample has 20,000 to 30,000 distinct CDR3 sequences; approximately 7.7% occur once, and the top ten carry approximately 4%.

Sequenced sample: blood. The chain combines TRBV20-1 with TRBJ2-7; perhaps D is TRBD1 or TRBD2 (5 bases each). This receptor was taken from an adult in good health. CDR3 residues: CSAGVTWEQYF. The CDR3 DNA is TGCAGTGCGGGGGTTACGTGGGAGCAGTACTTC.